This entry lists 10 T cell receptor beta chains sequenced from one sample in a study of identical twins. Via MiXCR, TCRdb re-called the 5' RACE reads, giving one row per CDR3 protein. The table has some 500,000 distinct CDR3 sequences, more than 13% seen once. In addition, the sample was reused for a study of yellow fever vaccine responses in identical twins.

Sequencing was carried out using CD4+ T cells sorted from blood. The receptors come from a woman under 30 in good health.

This sequence joins TRBV7-9 and TRBJ2-2; 9 nucleotides agree with TRBD1. This CDR3 spans 16 amino acids. The trim removed 5 bases at V and 2 bases at J, leaving 6 bases unmatched. Germline V gene lookup returns CDR1 SEHNR and CDR2 FQNEAQ (reference sequence). For the CDR3, the DNA is TGTGCCAGCAGCCCCTCGACAGGGGGAAACACCGGGGAGCTGTTTTTT. This gives the protein CASSPSTGGNTGELFF.

The chain carries TRBV7-2 and TRBJ2-2; possible D gene TRBD1, 6 bases. This CDR3 spans 14 amino acids. V lost 3 bases and J 6 bases, leaving 11 bases between the germline ends. In germline, CDR1 is SGHTA, CDR2 FQGNSA. The CDR3 loop is CASSLQGMAGELFF. CDR3 nucleotide sequence: TGTGCCAGCAGCTTGCAGGGGATGGCCGGGGAGCTGTTTTTT.

This clonotype has just a few counts. The gene calls are TRBV9 and TRBJ2-3, with 7 bases matching TRBD2. This CDR3 region has 19 residues. CDR1 SGDLS and CDR2 YYNGEE come from the germline V gene. Trimming at V came to 3 bases and at J to 2 bases, leaving 18 bases not matched to a gene. The CDR3 DNA reads as TGTGCCAGCAGCGCCATCGGACTAGACGGAACTGGGTACACAGATACGCAGTATTTT. Its protein product is CASSAIGLDGTGYTDTQYF.

Only a few counts were recorded for this clonotype. This rearrangement joins TRBV9 to TRBJ2-7, with D possibly being TRBD1 (6 bases). CDR1 is SGDLS, CDR2 YYNGEE, per germline. The CDR3 sequence is 14 residues long. Trimming took off 0 bases at V and 5 bases at J, with 12 bases between the two ends. The CDR3 loop reads CASSVAVRGNEQYF. The CDR3 DNA sequence: TGTGCCAGCAGCGTAGCGGTCAGGGGCAACGAGCAGTACTTC.

As DNA, the CDR3 is TGTGCCTGGAGTGTTACGGGGATGGGGACCCAGTACTTC. Residues: CAWSVTGMGTQYF. The V gene is TRBV30, the J gene TRBJ2-5, with D possibly matching TRBD2 (5 bases). Looked up from germline, CDR1 is GTSNPN and CDR2 is SVGIG (reference sequence). The V end lost 0 bases, the J end lost 7 bases, and 12 bases lay between the germline ends. The CDR3 loop spans 13 amino acids.

The table lists this clonotype with many counts. The chain uses TRBV20-1 and TRBJ2-2; TRBD1 matches at 7 bases. Germline loops: CDR1 DFQATT, CDR2 SNEGSKA (reference sequence). The J segment lost 4 bases and the V segment lost 6 bases, leaving 11 bases of the junction unmatched. The CDR3 is made up of 15 amino acids. The CDR3 spells CSAAGTVSLTGELFF. The CDR3 bases are TGCAGTGCCGCAGGGACAGTATCCCTCACCGGGGAGCTGTTTTTT.

The gene calls are TRBV6-2 or TRBV6-3 and TRBJ2-7; D call uncertain. The CDR3 is 18 residues long. V was cut by 4 bases and J by 3 bases, with 25 bases left in between. Germline V lookup: CDR1 MNHEY, CDR2 SVGEGT. The CDR3: CASSSVVSSLSRYYEQYF. The CDR3 nucleotides read TGTGCCAGCAGTTCCGTCGTATCATCGTTAAGCAGGTACTACGAGCAGTACTTC.

V usage is TRBV7-2 and J usage is TRBJ2-7; a possible D gene is TRBD2 (5 bases). Germline lookup yields CDR1 SGHTA and CDR2 FQGNSA. V lost 3 bases and J lost 7, with 16 bases in between. The CDR3 is 14 residues long. Written as DNA, the CDR3 is TGTGCCAGCAGCTTTGATATCTTTTCGGGGGAGCAGTACTTC. Encoded protein: CASSFDIFSGEQYF.

This clonotype showed up just a few times. The chain uses TRBV19 and TRBJ2-1; 10 bases fit TRBD2. The CDR3 is 16 residues long. V trimming: 4 bases; J trimming: 3 bases; junction bases outside the gene matches: 6. Germline lookup yields CDR1 LNHDA and CDR2 SQIVND (reference sequence). CDR3: CASSRAGTSDYNEQFF. CDR3 coding DNA: TGTGCCAGTAGTAGGGCCGGGACTAGCGACTACAATGAGCAGTTCTTC.

This clonotype was seen repeatedly, ten times or more. The genes are TRBV29-1 and TRBJ1-1, with D perhaps TRBD1 (5 bases). V shed 6 bases and J shed 2 bases, with 13 bases lying between them. This CDR3 comprises 13 residues. The germline V gene has CDR1 SQVTM and CDR2 ANQGSEA. The CDR3 spells CSVDQGINTEAFF. CDR3 bases: TGCAGCGTAGACCAGGGAATTAACACTGAAGCTTTCTTT.